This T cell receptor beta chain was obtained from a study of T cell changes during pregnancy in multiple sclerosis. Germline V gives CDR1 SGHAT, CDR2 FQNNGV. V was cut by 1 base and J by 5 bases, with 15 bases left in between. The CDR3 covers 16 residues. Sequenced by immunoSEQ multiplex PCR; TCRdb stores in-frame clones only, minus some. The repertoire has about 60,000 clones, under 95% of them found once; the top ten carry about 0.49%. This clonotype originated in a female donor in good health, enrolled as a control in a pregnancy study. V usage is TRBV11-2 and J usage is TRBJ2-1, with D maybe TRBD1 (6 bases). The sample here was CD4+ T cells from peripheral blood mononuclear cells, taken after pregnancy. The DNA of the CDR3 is TGTGCCAGCAGCTTAGTGGGTCAGGGGATACACAATGAGCAGTTCTTC. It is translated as CASSLVGQGIHNEQFF.